This is a list of T cell receptor beta chains from one sample in a study of cytomegalovirus exposure and HLA in healthy donors. The repertoire was sequenced with immunoSEQ multiplex PCR; TCRdb's copy has only in-frame clones and lacks some. The sample lists over 150,000 clones, over 75% occurring once. The sequenced sample was PBMCs. The receptors stem from a human donor in good health. Both conserved end residues are trimmed from each CDR3. Fields, in order: V gene, CDR3 protein.

>TRBV20-1
SGLYSYEQY
>TRBV9
ASSVLGSTYNEQF
>TRBV5-4
ASSPEAGQVFSPLH
>TRBV19
ASSTTVTTDTQY
>TRBV2
ASTGAQAYTDTQY
>TRBV9
ASSVGGGTGTEAF
>TRBV29-1
SVASDRLQRGYT
>TRBV7-2
ASSLWPGLSNEQF
>TRBV2
ATQLSSGVGDTQY
>TRBV11-2
ASSKGTSGQETQY
>TRBV19
ASSIQGSPMNTEAF
>TRBV7-2
ASSPDRKGSTEAF
>TRBV7-2
ASSLSNEQF
>TRBV7-2
ASSSQQGGYTEAF
>TRBV10-3
AISGGQGINTEAF
>TRBV9
ASSSAGGGYDEQF
>TRBV7-9
ASLGTDYEQY
>TRBV5-1
ASSFSGENTEAF
>TRBV5-6
ASSLARLAGGHTGELF
>TRBV9
ASSTPLLRGLSSDTQY
>TRBV19
ASASLAGGQNTQY
>TRBV27
ASSLLAVGGTLDTEAF
>TRBV19
ASSSTGSSYEQY
>TRBV5-4
ASSREGGYGLGYEQY
>TRBV2
ASSGQGSLGYT
>TRBV7-2
ASSLAVRTGNHGYT
>TRBV14
ASSQVRIGGALSSNEQF
>TRBV4-3
ASSQDLPGFGYEQY
>TRBV11-2
ASSFSSYEQY
>TRBV2
ASSGRLGQPQH
>TRBV11-3
ASSLGGSSGNTIY
>TRBV7-9
ASSLADTRGHIQY
>TRBV2
ASSDEVREQY
>TRBV6-5
ASSPGIYEQY
>TRBV7-2
ASSLPETSGGAIKTQY
>TRBV12-2
ASRSPGQDNEQF
>TRBV27
ASSLLAGMNEQY
>TRBV4-1
ASSQERPVGALH
>TRBV19
ASSIGAGNNQPQH
>TRBV9
ASSVGGGGQETQY
>TRBV4-3
ASSQEAGGDEQY
>TRBV5-1
ASSPVTGGENWGYT
>TRBV9
ASSGASTGELF
>TRBV4-2
ASSQEAQMNTEAF
>TRBV5-6
ASRVTVSSYEQY
>TRBV5-6
ASSLVGRSVAYEQY
>TRBV5-6
ASSFTGLTEAF
>TRBV6-5
ASSSVGTGFSPLH
>TRBV9
ASSQGAGVLTTDTQY
>TRBV4-3
ASSQGLGTGQY
>TRBV7-3
ASSSTGGNGEQY
>TRBV25-1
ASSEFSSQSSYNSPLH